This TCR beta chain is from a study of cytomegalovirus exposure and HLA in healthy donors. Across the study: In a later analysis, it was reported that the roughly 120 validation repertoires had been produced on the same platform as the roughly 610 repertoires belonging to the first cohort.

Findings and caveats of the study: The study found most TCR sequences rare, yet found some public TCRs in many donors. 164 TCR beta chains were listed as cytomegalovirus-associated.

Sequencing was performed with immunoSEQ multiplex PCR; in TCRdb, only in-frame clones are kept and a portion is missing. This sample carries over 200,000 clones, just over 85% of them seen once, and the ten largest clones take approximately 2.9%. Points on this clone: Its antigen is not known.

A roughly 120-subject validation cohort, separate from the approximately 670-subject first cohort, supplied the donors. CDR3 length equals 13 residues. V was trimmed by 3 bases and J by 4 bases, leaving 7 bases between them. The germline V gene encodes CDR1 LNHDA and CDR2 SQIVND (reference sequence). The V call is TRBV19, the J call TRBJ2-1, with D perhaps matching TRBD1 (5 bases). The sequencing sample was made of PBMCs. The TCR was taken from a woman aged 18-29 years in good health and CMV-seronegative. CDR3 residues: CASSIDSYNEQFF. CDR3 in DNA: TGTGCCAGTAGTATCGACAGTTACAATGAGCAGTTCTTC.